The TCR beta chain under discussion was sequenced for a study of blood T cell repertoires in COVID-19. Study information: Sites across the United States, Italy and Spain contributed samples from acute and convalescent COVID-19.

Source study methods: The assay estimated nucleated cells by amplifying reference gene primers. Profiled with immunoSEQ multiplex PCR; TCRdb holds only in-frame clones, not every one. Clonal size and the V and J genes are those of that table, whereas D and trimming came from the DNA. Among hundreds of thousands of clones listed, around 86% were seen once. Grouping used clinical history reported by participants in a survey and questionnaire. Recovery among Cohort 3 donors was established by two negative PCRs, clearance, or symptom resolution. This clonotype originated in a man aged 55 to 70 who had recovered from COVID-19. Sequenced input: PBMCs or T cells enriched from blood (not recorded which).

The DNA for the CDR3 is TGTGCCAGCAGACGTATGAGGGCAGCGAGCCTCCCCTACGAGCAGTACTTC. Translating gives CASRRMRAASLPYEQYF. The chain links TRBV5-6 to TRBJ2-7; tentative D call: TRBD2 (5 bases). The V end lost 5 bases, the J end lost 2 bases, and 23 bases lay between the germline ends. The CDR3 spans 17 residues. Germline CDR1 reads SGHDT; CDR2 reads YYEEEE.